The 2 T cell receptor beta chains below were found in one sample sequenced in a study of cytomegalovirus exposure and HLA in healthy donors. The PCR had 60 Vbeta and 13 Jbeta primers. TCRdb keeps only in-frame clones here, not all; method: immunoSEQ multiplex PCR. The sample comprises 50,000 to 60,000 clones, roughly 74% of which are singletons, and over 1.1% rests with the top ten. Sequencing was performed on PBMCs. The receptors derive from a female donor in good health and CMV-seronegative.

This rearrangement joins TRBV6-5 to TRBJ1-2, with 9 bases identical to TRBD1. Germline V gene lookup returns CDR1 MNHEY and CDR2 SVGAGI. Losses at the gene ends were 7 bases for V and 0 bases for J; bases not matched to a gene: 6. This CDR3 is built from 15 residues. The CDR3 reads CASKYRGQSNYGYTF. CDR3 bases: TGTGCCAGCAAATACAGGGGGCAATCTAACTATGGCTACACCTTC.

This sequence joins TRBV6-1 and TRBJ1-3; perhaps TRBD1 as D (6 bases). Germline loops: CDR1 MNHNS, CDR2 SASEGT. V was cut by 2 bases and J by 0 bases, with 11 bases left in between. The CDR3 extends over 16 amino acids. CDR3 region: CASSETGRGSGNTIYF. The CDR3 bases are TGTGCCAGCAGTGAAACGGGCAGGGGCTCTGGAAACACCATATATTTT.